The T cell receptor (beta chain) described here comes from a study of cytomegalovirus exposure and HLA in healthy donors. This PCR relied on a set of 60 Vbeta primers and 13 Jbeta primers. TCRdb's copy holds only in-frame clones and misses some; the assay was immunoSEQ multiplex PCR. This table holds around 220,000 clones, 75% found once. The CDR3 is 13 amino acids. Per the germline V gene, CDR1 is MNHEY and CDR2 is SMNVEV (reference sequence). Trimming cost V 6 bases and J 2 bases, with 10 bases left between them. This TCR was recovered from a woman in her 30s in good health and CMV-seronegative. The specimen sequenced was PBMCs. This chain uses TRBV27 with TRBJ1-2, with a possible D match to TRBD1 (5 bases). CDR3 in DNA: TGTGCCAGCAGCGGGAGGGGAAACTATGGCTACACCTTC. This translates into CASSGRGNYGYTF.